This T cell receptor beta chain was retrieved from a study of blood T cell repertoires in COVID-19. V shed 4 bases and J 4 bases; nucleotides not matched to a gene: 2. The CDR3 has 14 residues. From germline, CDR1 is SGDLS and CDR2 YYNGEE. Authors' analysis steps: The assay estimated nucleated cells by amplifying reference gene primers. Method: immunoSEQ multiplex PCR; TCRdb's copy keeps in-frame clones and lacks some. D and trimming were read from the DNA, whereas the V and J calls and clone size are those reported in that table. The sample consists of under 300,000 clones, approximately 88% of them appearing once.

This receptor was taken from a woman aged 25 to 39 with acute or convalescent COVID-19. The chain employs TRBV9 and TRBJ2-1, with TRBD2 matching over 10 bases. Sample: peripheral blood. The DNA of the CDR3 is TGTGCCAGCAGCCCACTAGCGGGGTACAATGAGCAGTTCTTC. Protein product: CASSPLAGYNEQFF.